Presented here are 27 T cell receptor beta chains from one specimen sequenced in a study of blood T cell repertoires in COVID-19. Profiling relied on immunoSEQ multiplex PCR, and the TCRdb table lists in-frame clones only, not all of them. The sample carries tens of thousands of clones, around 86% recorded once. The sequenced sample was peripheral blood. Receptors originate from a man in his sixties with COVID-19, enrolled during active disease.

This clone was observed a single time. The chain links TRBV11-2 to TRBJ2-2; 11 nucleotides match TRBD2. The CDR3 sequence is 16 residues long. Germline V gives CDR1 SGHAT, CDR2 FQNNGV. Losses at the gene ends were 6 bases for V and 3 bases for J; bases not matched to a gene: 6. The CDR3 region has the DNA TGTGCCAGCAGGGCCCTAGCGGGAGGCGACACCGGGGAGCTGTTTTTT. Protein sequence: CASRALAGGDTGELFF.

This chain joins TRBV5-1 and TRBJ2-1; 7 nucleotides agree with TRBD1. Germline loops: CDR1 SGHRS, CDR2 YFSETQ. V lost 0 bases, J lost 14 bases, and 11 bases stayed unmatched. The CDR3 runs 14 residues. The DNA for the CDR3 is TGCGCCAGCAGCTTGGGGACAGGCCGACTCGCCGAGTTCTTC. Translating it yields CASSLGTGRLAEFF.

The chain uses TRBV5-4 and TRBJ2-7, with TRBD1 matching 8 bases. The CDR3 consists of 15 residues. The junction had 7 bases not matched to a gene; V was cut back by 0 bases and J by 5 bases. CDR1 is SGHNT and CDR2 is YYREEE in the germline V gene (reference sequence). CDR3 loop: CASSLGQGAFNEQYF. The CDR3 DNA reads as TGTGCCAGCAGCTTGGGCCAGGGGGCGTTCAACGAGCAGTACTTC.

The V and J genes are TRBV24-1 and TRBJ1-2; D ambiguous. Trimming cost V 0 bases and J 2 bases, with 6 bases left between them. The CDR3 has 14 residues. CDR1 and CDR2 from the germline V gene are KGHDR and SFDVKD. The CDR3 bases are TGTGCCACCAGTGATTTGGAGCGGAACTATGGCTACACCTTC. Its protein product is CATSDLERNYGYTF.

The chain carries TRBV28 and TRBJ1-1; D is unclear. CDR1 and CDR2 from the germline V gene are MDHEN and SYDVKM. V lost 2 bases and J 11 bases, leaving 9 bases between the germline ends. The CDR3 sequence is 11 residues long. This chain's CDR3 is CASSLGRHAFF. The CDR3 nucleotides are TGTGCCAGCAGTTTAGGCAGGCATGCTTTCTTT.

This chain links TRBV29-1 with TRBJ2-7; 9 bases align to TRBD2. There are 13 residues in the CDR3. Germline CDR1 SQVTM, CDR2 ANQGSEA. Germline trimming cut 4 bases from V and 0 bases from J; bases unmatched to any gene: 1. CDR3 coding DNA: TGCAGCGTTGGACTAGCGGTCTCCTACGAGCAGTACTTC. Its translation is CSVGLAVSYEQYF.

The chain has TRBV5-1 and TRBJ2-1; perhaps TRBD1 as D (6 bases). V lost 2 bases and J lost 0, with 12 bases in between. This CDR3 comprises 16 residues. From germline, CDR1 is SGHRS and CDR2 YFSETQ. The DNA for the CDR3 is TGCGCCAGCAGCTTAGCCAGGGGCAGCTCCTACAATGAGCAGTTCTTC. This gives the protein CASSLARGSSYNEQFF.

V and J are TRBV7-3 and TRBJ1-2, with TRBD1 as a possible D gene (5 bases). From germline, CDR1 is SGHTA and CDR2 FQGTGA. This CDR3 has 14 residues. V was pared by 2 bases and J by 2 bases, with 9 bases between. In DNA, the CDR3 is TGTGCCAGCAGCTTAGGGGCCGAAAACTATGGCTACACCTTC. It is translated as CASSLGAENYGYTF.

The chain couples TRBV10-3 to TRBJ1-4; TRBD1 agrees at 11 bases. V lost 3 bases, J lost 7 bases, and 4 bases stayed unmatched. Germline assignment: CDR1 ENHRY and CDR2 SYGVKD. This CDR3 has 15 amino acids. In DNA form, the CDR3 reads TGTGCCATCAGTGATGGGACAGGGGGTAGTGAAAAACTGTTTTTT. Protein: CAISDGTGGSEKLFF.

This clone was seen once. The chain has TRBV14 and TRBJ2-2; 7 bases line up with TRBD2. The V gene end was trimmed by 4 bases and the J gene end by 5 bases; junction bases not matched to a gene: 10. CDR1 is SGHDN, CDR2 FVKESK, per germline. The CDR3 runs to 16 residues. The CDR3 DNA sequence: TGTGCCAGCAGCCCCTTGGCGGGAGTAGGTACCGGGGAGCTGTTTTTT. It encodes CASSPLAGVGTGELFF.

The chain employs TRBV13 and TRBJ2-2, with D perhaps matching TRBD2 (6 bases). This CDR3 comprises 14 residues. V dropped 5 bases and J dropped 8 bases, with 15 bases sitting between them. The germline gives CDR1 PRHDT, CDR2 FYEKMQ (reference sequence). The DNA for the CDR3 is TGTGCCAGCAGCCTAGTACCGGAGGGGGGGGAGCTGTTTTTT. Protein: CASSLVPEGGELFF.

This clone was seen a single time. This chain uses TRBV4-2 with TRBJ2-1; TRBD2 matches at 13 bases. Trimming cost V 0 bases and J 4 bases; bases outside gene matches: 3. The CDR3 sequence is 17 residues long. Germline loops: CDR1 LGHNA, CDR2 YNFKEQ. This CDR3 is CASSQDGTSGTYNEQFF. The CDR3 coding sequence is TGTGCCAGCAGCCAAGATGGGACTAGCGGGACTTACAATGAGCAGTTCTTC.

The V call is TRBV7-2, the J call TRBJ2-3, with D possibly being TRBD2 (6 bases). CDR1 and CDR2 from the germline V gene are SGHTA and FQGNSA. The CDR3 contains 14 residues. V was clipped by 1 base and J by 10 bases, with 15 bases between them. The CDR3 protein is CASSLERSWGAQYF. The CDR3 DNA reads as TGTGCCAGCAGCTTAGAACGGAGCTGGGGGGCGCAGTATTTT.

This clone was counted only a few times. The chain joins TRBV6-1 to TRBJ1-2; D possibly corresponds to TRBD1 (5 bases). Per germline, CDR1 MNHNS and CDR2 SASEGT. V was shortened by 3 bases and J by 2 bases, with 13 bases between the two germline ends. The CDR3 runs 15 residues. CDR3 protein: CASSDQRGGNYGYTF. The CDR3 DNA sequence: TGTGCCAGCAGTGACCAAAGGGGAGGGAACTATGGCTACACCTTC.

The CDR3 protein is CASSLSESSYNEQFF. CDR3 in DNA: TGCGCCAGCAGCCTTAGCGAGAGCTCCTACAATGAGCAGTTCTTC. This sequence joins TRBV4-1 and TRBJ2-1, with a tentative D call TRBD2 (5 bases). Trimming shortened V by 4 bases and J by 0 bases, and 10 bases separated the two germline ends. The CDR3 consists of 15 residues. Looked up from germline, CDR1 is MGHRA and CDR2 is YSYEKL.

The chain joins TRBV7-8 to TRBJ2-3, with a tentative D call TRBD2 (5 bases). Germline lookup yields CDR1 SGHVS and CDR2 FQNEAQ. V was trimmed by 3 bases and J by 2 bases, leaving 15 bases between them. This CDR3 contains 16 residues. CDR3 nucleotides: TGTGCCAGCAGCTTGAGGGCTGGGCTACCCACAGATACGCAGTATTTT. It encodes CASSLRAGLPTDTQYF. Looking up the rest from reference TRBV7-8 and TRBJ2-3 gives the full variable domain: GAGVSQSPRYKVAKRGQDVALRCDPISGHVSLFWYQQALGQGPEFLTYFQNEAQLDKSGLPSDRFFAERPEGSVSTLKIQRTQQEDSAVYLCASSLRAGLPTDTQYFGPGTRLTVL.

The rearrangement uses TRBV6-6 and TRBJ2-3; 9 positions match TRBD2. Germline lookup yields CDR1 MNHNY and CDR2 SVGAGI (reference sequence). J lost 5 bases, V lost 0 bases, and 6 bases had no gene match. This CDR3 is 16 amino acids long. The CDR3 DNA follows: TGTGCCAGCAGTTACTCTATAGCGGGAGAAGAAGATACGCAGTATTTT. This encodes CASSYSIAGEEDTQYF.

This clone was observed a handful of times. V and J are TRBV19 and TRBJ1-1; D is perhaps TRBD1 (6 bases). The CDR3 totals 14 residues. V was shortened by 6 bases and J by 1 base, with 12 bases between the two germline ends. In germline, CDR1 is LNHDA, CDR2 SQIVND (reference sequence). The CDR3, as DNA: TGTGCCAGTAGCAAGGGACACCCGAACACTGAAGCTTTCTTT. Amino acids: CASSKGHPNTEAFF.

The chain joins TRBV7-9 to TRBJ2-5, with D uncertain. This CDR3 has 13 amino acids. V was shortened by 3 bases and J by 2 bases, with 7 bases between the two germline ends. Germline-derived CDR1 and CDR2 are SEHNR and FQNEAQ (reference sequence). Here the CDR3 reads CASSFPSQETQYF. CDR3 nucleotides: TGTGCCAGCAGCTTCCCCAGTCAAGAGACCCAGTACTTC.

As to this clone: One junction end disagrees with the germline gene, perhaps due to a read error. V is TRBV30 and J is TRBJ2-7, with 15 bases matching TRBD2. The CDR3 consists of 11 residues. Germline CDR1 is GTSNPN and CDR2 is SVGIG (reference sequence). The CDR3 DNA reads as TGTGCCTGCGGACTAGCGGGAGGGTTGGTATTC. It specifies CACGLAGGLVF.

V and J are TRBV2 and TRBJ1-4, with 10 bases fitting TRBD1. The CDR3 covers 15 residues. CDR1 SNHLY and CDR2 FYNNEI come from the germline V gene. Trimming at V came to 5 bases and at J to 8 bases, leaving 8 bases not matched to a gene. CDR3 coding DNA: TGTGCCAGCAGTTTGGGGACAGGGGAAGGGGAAAAACTGTTTTTT. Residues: CASSLGTGEGEKLFF.

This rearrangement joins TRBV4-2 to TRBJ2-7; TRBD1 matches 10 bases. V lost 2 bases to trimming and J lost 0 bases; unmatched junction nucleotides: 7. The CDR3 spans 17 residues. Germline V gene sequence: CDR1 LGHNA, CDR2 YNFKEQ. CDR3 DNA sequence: TGTGCCAGCAGCCAACGATACGGGACAGGGGACTCCTACGAGCAGTACTTC. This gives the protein CASSQRYGTGDSYEQYF.

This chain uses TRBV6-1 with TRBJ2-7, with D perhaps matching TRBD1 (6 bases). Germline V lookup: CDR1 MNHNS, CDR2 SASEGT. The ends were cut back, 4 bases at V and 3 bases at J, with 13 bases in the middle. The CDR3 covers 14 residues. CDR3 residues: CASSAARQDYEQYF. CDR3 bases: TGTGCCAGCAGTGCAGCCCGACAGGACTACGAGCAGTACTTC.

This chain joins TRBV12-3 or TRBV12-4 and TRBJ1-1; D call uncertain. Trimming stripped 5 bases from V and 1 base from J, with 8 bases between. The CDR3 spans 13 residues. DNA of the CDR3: TGTGCCAGCAGTACACACCAGAACACTGAAGCTTTCTTT. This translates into CASSTHQNTEAFF.

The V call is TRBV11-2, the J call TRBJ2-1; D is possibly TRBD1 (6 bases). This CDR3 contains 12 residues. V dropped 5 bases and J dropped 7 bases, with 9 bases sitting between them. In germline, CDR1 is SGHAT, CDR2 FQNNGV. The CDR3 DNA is TGTGCCAGCAGCCAACAGGGAAATGAGCAGTTCTTC. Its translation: CASSQQGNEQFF.

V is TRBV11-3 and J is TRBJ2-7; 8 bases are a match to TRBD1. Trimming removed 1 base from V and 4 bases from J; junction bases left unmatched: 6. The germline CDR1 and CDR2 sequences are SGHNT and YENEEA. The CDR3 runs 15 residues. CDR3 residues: CASSLVGDRGYEQYF. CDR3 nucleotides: TGTGCCAGCAGCTTAGTGGGTGACAGGGGTTACGAGCAGTACTTC.

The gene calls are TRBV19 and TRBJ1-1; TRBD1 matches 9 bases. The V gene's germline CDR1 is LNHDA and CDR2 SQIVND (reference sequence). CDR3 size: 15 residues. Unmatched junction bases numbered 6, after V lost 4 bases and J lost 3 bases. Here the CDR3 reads CASSTVRTGDTEAFF. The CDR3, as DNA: TGTGCCAGTAGTACGGTTAGGACAGGGGACACTGAAGCTTTCTTT.